The sequence of this TCR beta chain was determined in a study of tumor and adjacent non-tumor tissue in lung cancer. Germline V lookup: CDR1 MNHNS, CDR2 SASEGT. CDR3 length equals 14 residues. The library came from three nested PCR rounds adapted from ARM-PCR protocols. In TCRdb, the multiplex PCR reads were re-called with MiXCR into one record per CDR3 protein. The sample lists more than 120,000 distinct CDR3 sequences, around two thirds occurring once. Turning to this clonotype: The CDR3 carries no conserved terminal phenylalanine or tryptophan, so it likely arises from a read error.

RNA was extracted from bulk tissue without any cell sorting. This TCR derives from a man between 60 and 75 years old with small cell lung cancer. The V gene is TRBV6-1, the J gene TRBJ2-3; D remains ambiguous. The sequenced sample consisted of lung tumor tissue. CDR3 protein: CGSSEEWGTDTQYI. The CDR3, as DNA: TGTGGCAGCAGTGAAGAATGGGGCACAGATACGCAGTATATT.